The clone carrying this T cell receptor (beta chain) was counted between two and nine times. Per the original methods: Cell counts per sample came from amplifying reference gene primers. Clones were sequenced by immunoSEQ multiplex PCR, and TCRdb holds only the in-frame ones, with some missing. V and J calls and clone size come straight from that table; D and trimming were deduced from the DNA. The data hold 20,000 to 25,000 clones, with 65% to 90% observed a single time. The germline V gene encodes CDR1 LNHDA and CDR2 SQIVND (reference sequence). V was clipped by 5 bases and J by 6 bases; unmatched bases: 7. This CDR3 is 14 amino acids long. The sample comes from a study of blood T cell repertoires in COVID-19.

This receptor was obtained from a man in his 70s with acute or convalescent COVID-19. This sequence joins TRBV19 and TRBJ1-5; TRBD1 matches 7 bases. Sequencing input: peripheral blood. The CDR3 DNA sequence: TGTGCCAGTAGTTTCACAGGGGTAGGTCAGCCCCAGCATTTT. This sequence encodes CASSFTGVGQPQHF.